This entry is about one T cell receptor (beta chain). The antigen it recognizes is unknown. No qualities accompany the bases; no much larger clone lies one base away. Preparation of the library involved the immunoSEQ multiplex PCR assay. The multiplex PCR relied on a mix of 60 forward primers for TCR Vbeta segments and 13 reverse primers for TCR Jbeta segments. The CDR3 region of rearranged TCR beta genes was amplified from genomic DNA with a multiplex PCR assay. The Illumina HiSeq System was used to sequence the amplified TCR beta libraries as 87-base-pair reads. In the paper's pipeline: Across the 500 to 750 repertoires, a later analysis counted 75 million to 90 million unique TCR beta chains, roughly 11 million of which were shared by at least two donors. Raw reads were error-corrected and collapsed into unique sequences by a nearest-neighbor algorithm in which closely related sequences were merged to remove PCR and sequencing errors. V, D and J gene segments were assigned by aligning CDR3 sequences to IMGT reference sequences. Each retained sequence needed at least a six-nucleotide match to both a V gene segment and a J gene segment. Rearrangements were classified as productive when the CDR3 lacked stop codons and remained in frame with V and J, and all other rearrangements were classified as non-productive. CDR3 was defined according to IMGT convention as the region running from the second conserved V-encoded cysteine to the conserved J-encoded phenylalanine. The earlier analysis of some 580 of the donors excluded any sequence lacking an unambiguous match to a single V gene segment. An earlier analysis of over 450 of the donors classified V segments as functional when productive rearrangements were above 56.7% and as segregating when the standard deviation between donors was above 5%. To diagnose cytomegalovirus status from the catalog of TCR beta chain sequences, a statistical classification framework was built. In a later analysis, V and J genes were assigned by comparing TCR nucleotide sequences against IMGT/GENE-DB human TR gene sequences. The TCRdist pipeline was used in a later analysis to assign CDR3 sequences and most-parsimonious VDJ recombination scenarios. A later analysis defined each TCR beta chain by its CDR3 amino acid sequence plus V-gene family, and excluded reads lacking a unique V-gene family. As a way to deal with suspected cross-contamination and a sequencing artifact, a later analysis dropped roughly 620 nucleotide sequences that were highly shared and had low generation probability. In a later analysis, a clonal expansion index was calculated for each public chain from normalized within-repertoire ranks of inferred template counts. A later analysis computed generation probabilities with a VDJ recombination model fitted to out-of-frame rearrangements, and checked the results against IGoR. Hypergeometric tests were used in a later analysis to score TCR-TCR, TCR-HLA and TCR-CMV co-occurrence, with a repertoire-size bias correction applied to the TCR pairs. In a later analysis, false discovery rates were estimated by permuting HLA or CMV assignments 20 times. A later analysis grouped co-occurring TCRs with DBSCAN, adding TCRdist sequence similarity when clustering within HLA-allele-positive subsets. Repertoires with fewer than 30,000 or more than 120,000 public chains, plus five repertoires with anomalous nucleotide sharing, were excluded from co-occurrence clustering. The table was pulled from immuneACCESS by TCRdb, which kept in-frame rearrangements only. Such tables lose some clones; where checked, under half of the loss comes from unresolved V genes, and the rest has no known cause. Clonal size and the V and J genes are those of that table, whereas D and trimming came from the DNA. The sample records approximately 120,000 clones, over 65% of which are singletons. The ten biggest clones cover 6.3% of the sample.

These data belong to a study of cytomegalovirus exposure and HLA in healthy donors (dated by TCRdb to the late 2010s). Context from the whole study: In an earlier analysis of roughly 500 of the donors, approximately 300 Gb of sequence data and approximately 100 million unique TCR beta sequences from 180 million or so T cells were reported. Across 300 to 500 genotyped donors of the cohort, an average of 235,054 unique TCR beta nucleotide sequences per donor were sequenced, and 15% to 20% of those sequences were non-productive. A separate validation cohort of over 95 different subjects was used in addition to the 666-subject first cohort. In a later genetic analysis, genome-wide SNP genotypes for about three fifths of the roughly 670 donors were used, and that subset was treated as a discovery cohort. Roughly five DR-DQ haplotypes were handled as single units for association and clustering, since linkage in the cohort was strong. To predict cytomegalovirus infection status, the study combined high-throughput TCR immunosequencing, statistical association of individual TCRs with disease status, and machine learning. The study was designed to test whether signatures of past pathogen exposure could be identified by cataloging public T cell receptors. To decide whether each TCR beta V gene segment behaved as functional or pseudogenic, an earlier analysis of nearly 600 of the donors relied on high-throughput TCR beta sequencing. Typing coverage differed by locus: A, B, C, DRB1 and DQB1 were typed in about 620-640 donors, DQA1 in 500 to 550, DPA1 in 606, and DPB1 in 400 to 490. Both class I and class II loci were covered by HLA typing, at four-digit resolution. Roughly 300 gigabases of sequencing data and around 85 million unique TCR sequences made up an early release that covered around 640 HLA-typed donors. Donor age, sex, ethnicity and CMV serostatus were compiled alongside the repertoire data. In the later analysis, no new phenotypic data were used to find candidate immune exposures; instead, reliance was placed on TCR beta sequences and their occurrence across donors. The T cell repertoires of some 670 subjects were profiled by immunosequencing and related to cytomegalovirus serostatus. The genetic ancestry cluster associated with self-reported Caucasian donors included 65% to 90% of the roughly 360 genotyped donors. Every repertoire in the discovery cohort had been generated on one and the same sequencing platform. A later analysis re-analyzed previously published TCR beta repertoires from 500 to 700 donors and added high-resolution HLA genotyping to study TCR occurrence patterns. Summary of the overall study and its limitations: A further reported finding was that TCR beta sequences accurately predicted the HLA-A and HLA-B alleles for most subjects in the first cohort. In vitro tests confirmed that a few of the cytomegalovirus-associated TCR beta chains recognize cytomegalovirus antigens. Broadly in line with IMGT annotations, most TCR beta V segments showed up in productive rearrangements about 87% or about 30% of the time in an earlier analysis of roughly 590 of the donors. A later genetic analysis associated a missense DCLRE1C variant with V-gene and J-gene trimming of TCR beta chains, and an independent cohort replicated the association. For the cohort, immune exposure information was limited to CMV serostatus. In a later analysis, HLA-associated TCR beta chains showed more clonal expansion and lower generation probabilities than non-associated chains that were equally common. In the study, some 160 TCR beta chains were listed as associated with cytomegalovirus. The authors suggested that the approach could potentially be generalized to other disease states and immunological phenotypes. The classifier was reported to diagnose cytomegalovirus status with high specificity and sensitivity in both the original cohort and the validation cohort. A later analysis associated about 17,000 TCR beta sequences with specific HLA alleles at a false discovery rate of 0.05. Most TCR sequences were observed very rarely across donors, whereas some public TCRs were present in many individuals. Roughly uniform sequencing depth across donors was assumed in presence/absence analyses, although this assumption may not hold. The sequencing pipeline was judged likely to have produced a cluster of highly shared sequence variants as a technical artifact. When HLA alleles, especially DR and DQ, strongly co-occurred, TCR associations were difficult to assign to individual alleles. Because HLA typing was missing for some donors at each locus, association tests included only the typed subset. According to a later genetic analysis, donors in an Asian-associated ancestry cluster had fewer N-insertions in productive TCRs than the approximately 650-donor mean. Most CMV-associated TCR beta chains appeared to be HLA-restricted in a later analysis, and the HLA associations seemed to be driven largely by CMV exposure. Some IMGT-functional V segments, including TRBV6-2 and TRBV6-3, could not be told apart with the 87-base-pair reads, so those segments were excluded. In this cohort, only TCR beta chains were sequenced, and detectable features were limited by the absence of alpha or paired-chain data. Because counts were too low, approximately 18 rarely observed V segments, including chromosome 9 orphons, were excluded from the earlier analysis of fewer than 650 of the donors. In a later analysis, the rate of TCR association differed among HLA loci, with DRB1 alleles having the most associated TCRs and HLA-C alleles having the fewest. A later analysis reported that several top co-occurrence clusters appeared linked to parvovirus B19, influenza, CMV and Epstein-Barr virus. Linkage disequilibrium might explain the correlated functional status among segregating V segments, but an unknown experimental factor could not be excluded.

Reading the germline V gene gives CDR1 MDHEN and CDR2 SYDVKM. Trimming leaves V shorter by 2 bases and J shorter by 5 bases, with the junction holding 3 bases beyond the gene matches. The CDR3 runs 16 amino acids, cysteine and phenylalanine included. The read is trimmed to its CDR3 DNA, 48 bases read in frame from base 1. The cohort consisted of some 730 healthy bone marrow donors. At the time of sampling, every cohort member was nominally healthy, though immune exposures that went unrecorded were likely present. The donor was CMV seronegative and was included in the group of a few hundred seronegative cohort members. Every donor gave a peripheral blood sample, and the peripheral blood mononuclear cells from that sample were used for TCR beta sequencing. The Qiagen DNeasy Blood Extraction Kit was used to extract genomic DNA from the blood cell samples.

The sequence joins TRBV28 to TRBJ2-2; 12 bases in the middle match TRBD2. The origin of this receptor is a woman aged 40 to 50 in good health and CMV-seronegative. The specimen sequenced was PBMCs. This receptor carries the CDR3 CASSLRLAGETGELFF. Read as DNA, the sequence is TGTGCCAGCAGTTTACGACTAGCGGGGGAAACCGGGGAGCTGTTTTTT.